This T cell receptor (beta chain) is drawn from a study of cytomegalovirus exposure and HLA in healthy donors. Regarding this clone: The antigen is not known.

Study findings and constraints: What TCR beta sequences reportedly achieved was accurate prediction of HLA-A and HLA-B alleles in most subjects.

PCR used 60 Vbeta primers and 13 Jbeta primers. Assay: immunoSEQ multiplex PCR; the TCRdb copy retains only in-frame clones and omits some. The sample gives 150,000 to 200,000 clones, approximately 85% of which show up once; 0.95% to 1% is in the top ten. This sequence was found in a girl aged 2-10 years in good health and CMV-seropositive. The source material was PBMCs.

The CDR3 nucleotides read TGTGCCAGCAGCACCATGGGGGAGGGATCTGGCTACACCTTC. Translating it yields CASSTMGEGSGYTF. This chain joins TRBV28 and TRBJ1-2; D possibly corresponds to TRBD1 (5 bases). Germline CDR1 reads MDHEN; CDR2 reads SYDVKM. V lost 6 bases, J lost 7 bases, and 18 bases lay in between. The CDR3 has 14 amino acids.